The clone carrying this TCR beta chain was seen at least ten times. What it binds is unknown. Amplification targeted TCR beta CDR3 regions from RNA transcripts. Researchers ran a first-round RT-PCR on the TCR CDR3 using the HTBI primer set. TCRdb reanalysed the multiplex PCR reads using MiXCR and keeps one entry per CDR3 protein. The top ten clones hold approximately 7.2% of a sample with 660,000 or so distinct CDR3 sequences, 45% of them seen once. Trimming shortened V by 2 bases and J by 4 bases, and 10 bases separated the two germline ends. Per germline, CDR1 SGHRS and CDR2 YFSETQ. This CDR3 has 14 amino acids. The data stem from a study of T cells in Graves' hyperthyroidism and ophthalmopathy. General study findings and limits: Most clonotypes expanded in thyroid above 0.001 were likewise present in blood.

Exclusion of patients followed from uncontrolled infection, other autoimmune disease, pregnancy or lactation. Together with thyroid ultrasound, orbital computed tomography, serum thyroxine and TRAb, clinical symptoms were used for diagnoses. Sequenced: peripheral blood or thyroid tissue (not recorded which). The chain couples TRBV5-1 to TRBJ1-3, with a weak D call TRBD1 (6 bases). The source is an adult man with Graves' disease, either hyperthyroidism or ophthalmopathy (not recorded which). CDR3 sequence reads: CASSFGQRGNTIYF. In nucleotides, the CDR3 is TGCGCCAGCAGCTTCGGACAGCGGGGAAACACCATATATTTT.